This T cell receptor (beta chain) stems from a study of cytomegalovirus exposure and HLA in healthy donors. CDR3 length: 14 residues. Trimming removed 2 bases at V and 7 bases at J, with 15 bases between. CDR1 is MNHEY and CDR2 is SVGAGI in the germline V gene. Overall study results and limits: Through in vitro validation, three CMV-associated chains were shown to be specific for CMV antigens.

Primers: 60 Vbeta forward and 13 Jbeta reverse. The data were produced by immunoSEQ multiplex PCR, yet TCRdb's version contains in-frame clones alone and is incomplete. Of about 110,000 clones detected, around 75% appear once; the ten largest clones hold 2.5% to 3.5%. Comment on this clone: The target antigen is unknown.

Sample: PBMCs. This TCR was sampled from a male donor in good health and CMV-seropositive. The rearrangement joins TRBV6-5 to TRBJ2-7, with D maybe TRBD1 (6 bases). CDR3 nucleotide sequence: TGTGCCAGCAGTTACACAGGGAGCCTTAGGGAGCAGTACTTC. Translation: CASSYTGSLREQYF.